One sample yielded the 7 T cell receptor beta chains listed below, sequenced in a study of T cell responses to AZD1222 COVID-19 vaccine. Measured with immunoSEQ multiplex PCR; TCRdb has only the in-frame clones, and not every one. The sample includes over 60,000 clones, about nine tenths of them seen just once. The material sequenced was peripheral blood, taken on day 0 of AZD1222 vaccination. The receptors come from an adult in good health.

The rearrangement joins TRBV7-9 to TRBJ2-1; 7 nucleotides align to TRBD2. The germline gives CDR1 SEHNR, CDR2 FQNEAQ (reference sequence). This CDR3 has 18 residues. The V gene end was trimmed by 5 bases and the J gene end by 4 bases; junction bases not matched to a gene: 17. DNA for the CDR3: TGTGCCAGCAGCGACTTGACCTTGCGGGAGCCCACGTACAATGAGCAGTTCTTC. This gives the protein CASSDLTLREPTYNEQFF.

The V gene is TRBV12-5, the J gene TRBJ1-5; tentatively, D is TRBD1 (5 bases). Germline CDR1 reads LGHNT; CDR2 reads FRNRAP. The CDR3 is 14 residues long. V was clipped by 6 bases and J by 1 base, with 10 bases between them. The CDR3: CASGPGPSNQPQHF. CDR3 DNA: TGTGCTAGTGGGCCGGGACCGAGCAATCAGCCCCAGCATTTT.

The CDR3, as DNA: TGTGCCAGCAGTTACTCGAGTCAGGGAGGCTATGGCTACACCTTC. Translation: CASSYSSQGGYGYTF. This chain uses TRBV6-5 with TRBJ1-2; D is perhaps TRBD1 (5 bases). This CDR3 has 15 amino acids. Germline CDR1 and CDR2: MNHEY and SVGAGI. Trimming removed 0 bases at V and 4 bases at J, with 12 bases between.

The V and J genes are TRBV3-1 (or the pseudogene TRBV3-2) and TRBJ2-1; D may be TRBD1 or TRBD2 (6 bases each). Trimming left V 0 bases short and J 12 bases short, with 12 bases between. The CDR3 runs 13 residues. CDR1 and CDR2 (germline): LGHDT, YNNKEL (reference sequence). CDR3 loop: CASSQDRRGRQFF. In nucleotides, the CDR3 is TGTGCCAGCAGCCAAGATCGACGGGGGCGGCAGTTCTTC.

The CDR3 DNA follows: TGTGCCAGCACTGGGAACACTGAAGCTTTCTTT. This translates into CASTGNTEAFF. The chain employs TRBV2 and TRBJ1-1; no firm D call. V dropped 7 bases and J dropped 1 base, with 4 bases sitting between them. The germline V gene encodes CDR1 SNHLY and CDR2 FYNNEI. This CDR3 has 11 amino acids.

The chain employs TRBV6-5 and TRBJ2-7; D gene unclear. The CDR3 is 13 amino acids. Trimming stripped 5 bases from V and 3 bases from J, with 11 bases between. Germline loops: CDR1 MNHEY, CDR2 SVGAGI. CDR3 loop: CASSLRTNYEQYF. In DNA form, the CDR3 reads TGTGCCAGCAGTCTCCGGACCAACTACGAGCAGTACTTC.

DNA of the CDR3: TGTGCCTGGGGTGGGGACACAAAAGAAGCTTTCTTT. As protein: CAWGGDTKEAFF. The chain has TRBV30 and TRBJ1-1, with D perhaps matching TRBD1 (6 bases). Germline V gene sequence: CDR1 GTSNPN, CDR2 SVGIG (reference sequence). This CDR3 is built from 12 residues. V was clipped by 5 bases and J by 8 bases, with 15 bases between them.